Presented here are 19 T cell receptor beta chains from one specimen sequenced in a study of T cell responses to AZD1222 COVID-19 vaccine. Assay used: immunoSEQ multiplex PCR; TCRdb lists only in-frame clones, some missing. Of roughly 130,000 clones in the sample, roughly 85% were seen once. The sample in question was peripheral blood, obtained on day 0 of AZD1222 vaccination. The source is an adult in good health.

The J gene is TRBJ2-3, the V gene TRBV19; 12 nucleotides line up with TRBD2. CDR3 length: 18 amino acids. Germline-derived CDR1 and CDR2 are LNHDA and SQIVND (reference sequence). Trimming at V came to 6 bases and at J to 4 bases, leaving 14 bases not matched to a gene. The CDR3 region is CASSPKYGLAGSADTQYF. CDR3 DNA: TGTGCCAGTAGCCCTAAATACGGACTAGCGGGGTCTGCAGATACGCAGTATTTT.

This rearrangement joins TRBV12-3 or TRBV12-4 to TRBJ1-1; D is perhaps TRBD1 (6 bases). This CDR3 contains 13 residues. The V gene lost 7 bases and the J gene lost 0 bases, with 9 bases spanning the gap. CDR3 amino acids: CASTQGLNTEAFF. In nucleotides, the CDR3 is TGTGCCAGCACCCAGGGGCTGAACACTGAAGCTTTCTTT.

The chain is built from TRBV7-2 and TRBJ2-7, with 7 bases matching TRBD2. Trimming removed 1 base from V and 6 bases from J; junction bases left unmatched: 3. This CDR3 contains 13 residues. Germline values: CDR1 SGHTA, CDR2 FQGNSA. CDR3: CASSLVSSGEQYF. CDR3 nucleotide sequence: TGTGCCAGCAGCTTAGTGTCTAGCGGCGAGCAGTACTTC.

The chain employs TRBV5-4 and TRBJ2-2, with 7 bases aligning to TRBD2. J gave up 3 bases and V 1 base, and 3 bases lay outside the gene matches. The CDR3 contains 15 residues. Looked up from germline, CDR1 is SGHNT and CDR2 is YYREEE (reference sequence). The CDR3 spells CASSLTGGDTGELFF. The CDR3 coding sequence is TGTGCCAGCAGCTTGACGGGAGGAGACACCGGGGAGCTGTTTTTT.

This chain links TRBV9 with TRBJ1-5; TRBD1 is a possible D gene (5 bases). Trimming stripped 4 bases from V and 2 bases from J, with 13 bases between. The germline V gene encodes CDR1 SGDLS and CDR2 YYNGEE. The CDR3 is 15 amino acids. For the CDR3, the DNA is TGTGCCAGCAGCCCTCCGGGGGAAGGCAATCAGCCCCAGCATTTT. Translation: CASSPPGEGNQPQHF.

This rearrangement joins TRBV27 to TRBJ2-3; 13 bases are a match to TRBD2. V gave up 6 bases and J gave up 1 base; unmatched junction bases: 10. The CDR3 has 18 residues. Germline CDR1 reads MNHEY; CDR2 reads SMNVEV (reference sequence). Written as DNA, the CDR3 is TGTGCCAGCAGGGGACTAGCGGGGAGCCGGGACCGCACAGATACGCAGTATTTT. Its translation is CASRGLAGSRDRTDTQYF.

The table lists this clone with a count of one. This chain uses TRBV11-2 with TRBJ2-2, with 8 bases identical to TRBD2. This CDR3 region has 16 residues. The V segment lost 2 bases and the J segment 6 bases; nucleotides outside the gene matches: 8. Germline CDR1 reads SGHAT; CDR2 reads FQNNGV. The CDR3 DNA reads TGTGCCAGCAGCTTATTATCGGGGGGGCTATCCGGGGAGCTGTTTTTT. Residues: CASSLLSGGLSGELFF.

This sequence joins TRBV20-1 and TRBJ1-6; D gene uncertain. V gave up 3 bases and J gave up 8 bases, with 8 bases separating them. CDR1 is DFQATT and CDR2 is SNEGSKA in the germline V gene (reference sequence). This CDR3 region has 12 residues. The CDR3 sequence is CSASRRDSPLHF. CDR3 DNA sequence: TGCAGTGCTAGTCGTCGGGATTCACCCCTCCACTTT.

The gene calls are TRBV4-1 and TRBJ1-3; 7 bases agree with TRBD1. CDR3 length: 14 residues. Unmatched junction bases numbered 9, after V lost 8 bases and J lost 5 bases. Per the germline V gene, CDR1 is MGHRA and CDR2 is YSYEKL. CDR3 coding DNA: TGCGCCAGCGGCACCAGGGGGAGCCGAAACACCATATATTTT. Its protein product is CASGTRGSRNTIYF.

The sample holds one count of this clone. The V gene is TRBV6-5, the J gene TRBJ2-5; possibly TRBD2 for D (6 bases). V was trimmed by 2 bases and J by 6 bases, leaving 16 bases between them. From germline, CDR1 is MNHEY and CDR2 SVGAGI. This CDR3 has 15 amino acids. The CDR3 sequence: CASSYRGRGDQTQYF. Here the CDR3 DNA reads TGTGCCAGCAGTTACCGAGGACGCGGGGATCAGACCCAGTACTTC.

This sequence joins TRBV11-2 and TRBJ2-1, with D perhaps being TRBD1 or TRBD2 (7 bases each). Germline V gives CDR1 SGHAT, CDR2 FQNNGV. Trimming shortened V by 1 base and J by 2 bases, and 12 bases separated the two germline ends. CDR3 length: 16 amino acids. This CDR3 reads CASSLGQGGAYNEQFF. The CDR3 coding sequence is TGTGCCAGCAGCTTAGGGCAGGGGGGGGCCTACAATGAGCAGTTCTTC.

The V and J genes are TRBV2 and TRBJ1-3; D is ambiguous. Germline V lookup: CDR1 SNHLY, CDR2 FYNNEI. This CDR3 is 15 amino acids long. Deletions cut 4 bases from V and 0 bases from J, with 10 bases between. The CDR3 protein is CASSVGGNSGNTIYF. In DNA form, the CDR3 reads TGTGCCAGCAGTGTCGGCGGGAACTCTGGAAACACCATATATTTT.

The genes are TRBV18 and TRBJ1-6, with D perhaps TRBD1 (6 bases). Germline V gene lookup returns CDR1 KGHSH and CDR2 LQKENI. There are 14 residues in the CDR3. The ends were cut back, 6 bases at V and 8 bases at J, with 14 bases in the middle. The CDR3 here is CASSWDNSYSPLHF. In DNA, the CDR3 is TGTGCCAGCTCTTGGGACAACTCTTATTCACCCCTCCACTTT.

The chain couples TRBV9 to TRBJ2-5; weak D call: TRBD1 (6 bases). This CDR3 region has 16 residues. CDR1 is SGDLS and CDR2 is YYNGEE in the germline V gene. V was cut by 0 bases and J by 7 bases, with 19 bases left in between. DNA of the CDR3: TGTGCCAGCAGCGTAGGGACAGCGGTAGGAATATGGACCCAGTACTTC. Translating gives CASSVGTAVGIWTQYF.

The CDR3 is CAGETGSNYGYTF. The DNA of the CDR3 is TGTGCCGGGGAGACAGGGTCTAACTATGGCTACACCTTC. The gene calls are TRBV7-9 and TRBJ1-2; 7 bases are shared with TRBD1. CDR1 is SEHNR and CDR2 is FQNEAQ in the germline V gene (reference sequence). V lost 11 bases and J lost 0; bases outside the gene matches: 6. CDR3 length: 13 amino acids.

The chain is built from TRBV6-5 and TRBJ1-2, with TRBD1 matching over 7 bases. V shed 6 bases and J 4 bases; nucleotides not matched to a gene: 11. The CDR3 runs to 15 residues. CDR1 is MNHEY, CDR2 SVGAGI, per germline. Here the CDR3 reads CASRPGTATSYGYTF. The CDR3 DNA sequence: TGTGCCAGCAGACCCGGGACAGCGACCAGCTATGGCTACACCTTC.

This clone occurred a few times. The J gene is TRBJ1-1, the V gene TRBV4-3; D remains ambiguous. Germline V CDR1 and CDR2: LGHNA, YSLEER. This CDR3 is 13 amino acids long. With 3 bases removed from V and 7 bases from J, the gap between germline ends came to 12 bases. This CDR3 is CASSQNFLGEAFF. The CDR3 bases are TGCGCCAGCAGCCAGAACTTTTTGGGTGAAGCTTTCTTT.

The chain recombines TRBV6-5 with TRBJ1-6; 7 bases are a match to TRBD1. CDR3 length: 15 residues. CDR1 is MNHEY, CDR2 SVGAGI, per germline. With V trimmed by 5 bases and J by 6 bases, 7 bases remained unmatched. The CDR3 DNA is TGTGCCAGCAGTAAACCTCAGGGGGTTAATTCACCCCTCCACTTT. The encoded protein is CASSKPQGVNSPLHF.

The CDR3 coding sequence is TGTGCCAGCAGGCCAAGGGGGTTTAATTCACCCCTCCACTTT. Protein product: CASRPRGFNSPLHF. This chain connects TRBV6-5 to TRBJ1-6, with D tentatively TRBD1 (6 bases). V shed 6 bases and J shed 6 bases, with 12 bases lying between them. The germline V gene encodes CDR1 MNHEY and CDR2 SVGAGI. The CDR3 has 14 amino acids.